These 19 T cell receptor beta chains were sequenced from one sample in a study of T cells in Graves' hyperthyroidism and ophthalmopathy. From RNA transcripts, TCR beta CDR3 regions were amplified. In the first-round RT-PCR of the TCR CDR3, the HTBI primer set was used. MiXCR, applied by TCRdb to the multiplex PCR reads, yields one record per CDR3 protein. The table includes about 560,000 distinct CDR3 sequences, 12% to 15% detected once. Sequencing was carried out using blood. The receptors shown here come from a middle-aged woman with Graves' hyperthyroidism.

Regarding this clonotype: This sequence may be a read error, since a much larger clone differs from it by one base. This sequence joins TRBV5-1 and TRBJ2-7; D may correspond to TRBD1 or TRBD2 (5 bases each). The CDR3 has 15 residues. V gave up 0 bases and J gave up 5 bases, with 15 bases separating them. Germline loops: CDR1 SGHRS, CDR2 YFSETQ. This CDR3 reads CASSLAGQVLDEQYF. The CDR3 DNA reads TGCGCCAGCAGCTTGGCGGGGCAAGTTTTGGACGAGCAGTACTTC. Variable domain in full (rest from reference TRBV5-1 and TRBJ2-7): KAGVTQTPRYLIKTRGQQVTLSCSPISGHRSVSWYQQTPGQGLQFLFEYFSETQRNKGNFPGRFSGRQFSNSRSEMNVSTLELGDSALYLCASSLAGQVLDEQYFGPGTRLTVT.

The chain has TRBV20-1 and TRBJ2-1, with D tentatively TRBD1 (6 bases). The length of the CDR3 is 14 residues. Germline CDR1 reads DFQATT; CDR2 reads SNEGSKA (reference sequence). V lost 4 bases, J lost 1 base, and 11 bases lay in between. The CDR3 reads CSANRDKSYNEQFF. As DNA, the CDR3 is TGCAGTGCTAACCGGGACAAATCCTACAATGAGCAGTTCTTC.

This clonotype was counted at least ten times. The rearrangement links TRBV12-3 or TRBV12-4 to TRBJ1-1; D not resolved. The CDR3 is 15 residues long. Trimming left V 6 bases short and J 1 base short, with 15 bases between. DNA for the CDR3: TGTGCCAGCAGCCCCCCGGCCTGGCGGAACACTGAAGCTTTCTTT. Its translation is CASSPPAWRNTEAFF.

In its sample, this clonotype was seen many times. J is TRBJ2-7 and V is TRBV20-1; 10 bases match TRBD2. The CDR3 loop spans 14 amino acids. Germline V gene data show CDR1 as DFQATT and CDR2 as SNEGSKA (reference sequence). V shed 6 bases, J shed 5 bases, and the junction held 10 bases outside the gene matches. In nucleotides, the CDR3 is TGCAGTGCCTTAAGGGCTAGCGGGAGCGACGAGCAGTACTTC. Its translation is CSALRASGSDEQYF.

The chain has TRBV5-1 and TRBJ1-3; no definite D call. The CDR3 is 15 residues long. V lost 4 bases and J lost 0, with 11 bases in between. Germline CDR1 and CDR2: SGHRS and YFSETQ. The CDR3 region has the DNA TGCGCCAGCAGCGCAGACATCACCTCTGGAAACACCATATATTTT. It translates to CASSADITSGNTIYF. Full variable domain (rest looked up from reference TRBV5-1 and TRBJ1-3): KAGVTQTPRYLIKTRGQQVTLSCSPISGHRSVSWYQQTPGQGLQFLFEYFSETQRNKGNFPGRFSGRQFSNSRSEMNVSTLELGDSALYLCASSADITSGNTIYFGEGSWLTVV.

This clonotype was recorded many times. This chain connects TRBV20-1 to TRBJ2-1; 12 bases fit TRBD2. The CDR3 consists of 15 residues. V lost 3 bases, J lost 5 bases, and 5 bases stayed unmatched. The germline V gene encodes CDR1 DFQATT and CDR2 SNEGSKA (reference sequence). CDR3 in amino acids: CSASPGLAGDNEQFF. The DNA for the CDR3 is TGCAGTGCTAGCCCGGGACTAGCGGGCGACAATGAGCAGTTCTTC.

This clonotype was recorded many times. The rearrangement uses TRBV9 and TRBJ1-3; 9 nucleotides agree with TRBD1. From germline, CDR1 is SGDLS and CDR2 YYNGEE. V shed 3 bases, J shed 3 bases, and the junction held 7 bases outside the gene matches. The CDR3 has 16 amino acids. The CDR3 sequence: CASSETGTGYGNTIYF. The DNA for the CDR3 is TGTGCCAGCAGCGAGACCGGGACAGGGTATGGAAACACCATATATTTT.

This clonotype came up many times. The V and J genes are TRBV12-3 or TRBV12-4 and TRBJ2-3; D tentatively reads TRBD1 or TRBD2 (5 bases each). The V end was cut by 5 bases, the J end by 4 bases, with 13 bases between. The CDR3 contains 14 residues. CDR3 DNA sequence: TGTGCCAGCAGTCCGGGACCTAAGGCAGATACGCAGTATTTT. As protein: CASSPGPKADTQYF.

Remarks on this clonotype: A read error may explain this, as a much larger clone is one base away. The chain employs TRBV12-3 or TRBV12-4 and TRBJ2-7, with D maybe TRBD1 (5 bases). The CDR3 is made up of 15 amino acids. The CDR3 coding sequence is TGTGCCAGCAGTTGGCGCCTTAGGGGAACCTACAAGCAGTACTTC. Translated, it gives CASSWRLRGTYKQYF.

This clonotype showed up many times. The chain carries TRBV7-8 and TRBJ2-7, with 10 nucleotides matching TRBD2. CDR3 length: 15 amino acids. The V gene's germline CDR1 is SGHVS and CDR2 FQNEAQ. V trimming: 5 bases; J trimming: 4 bases; junction bases outside the gene matches: 8. The CDR3 loop reads CASSDKTSGPYEQYF. In nucleotides, the CDR3 is TGTGCCAGCAGCGATAAGACTAGCGGGCCTTACGAGCAGTACTTC.

The rearrangement joins TRBV6-4 to TRBJ1-5, with 7 bases matching TRBD1. The germline gives CDR1 MRHNA, CDR2 SNTAGT. The CDR3 is 15 amino acids. After removal of 6 bases from V and 0 bases from J, the junction contained 5 bases not matched to a gene. CDR3 loop: CASRPGQNSNQPQHF. DNA for the CDR3: TGTGCCAGCAGACCGGGACAGAATAGCAATCAGCCCCAGCATTTT.

This clonotype was seen a handful of times. The gene calls are TRBV20-1 and TRBJ2-2, with no clear D. Trimming stripped 6 bases from V and 1 base from J, with 12 bases between. Germline V gives CDR1 DFQATT, CDR2 SNEGSKA (reference sequence). This CDR3 is 14 amino acids long. The CDR3 nucleotides read TGCAGTGCCCCCCGCTCGCTGAACACCGGGGAGCTGTTTTTT. This gives the protein CSAPRSLNTGELFF.

The chain links TRBV20-1 to TRBJ2-6; tentative D call: TRBD1 (6 bases). This CDR3 comprises 17 residues. Between the trimmed V and J ends, which lost 1 base and 2 bases, there was a span of 15 bases. Germline CDR1 is DFQATT and CDR2 is SNEGSKA (reference sequence). CDR3 region: CSARGGQGSPGANVLTF. The CDR3, as DNA: TGCAGTGCTAGAGGGGGTCAGGGGTCCCCTGGGGCCAACGTCCTGACTTTC.

CDR3 protein: CAWRREARRTEAFF. CDR3 bases: TGTGCCTGGAGGAGAGAGGCACGGCGAACTGAAGCTTTCTTT. J is TRBJ1-1 and V is TRBV30; D call uncertain. This CDR3 region has 14 residues. Germline CDR1 reads GTSNPN; CDR2 reads SVGIG (reference sequence). V lost 3 bases, J lost 5 bases, and 16 bases lay in between. Variable domain in full (rest from reference TRBV30 and TRBJ1-1): SQTIHQWPATLVQPVGSPLSLECTVEGTSNPNLYWYRQAAGRGLQLLFYSVGIGQISSEVPQNLSASRPQDRQFILSSKKLLLSDSGFYLCAWRREARRTEAFFGQGTRLTVV.

Many counts were recorded for this clonotype. This chain links TRBV28 with TRBJ2-7; D remains ambiguous. The CDR3 contains 15 residues. The germline CDR1 and CDR2 sequences are MDHEN and SYDVKM. The ends were cut back, 6 bases at V and 2 bases at J, with 17 bases in the middle. CDR3 amino acids: CASSQSGTFAYEQYF. The CDR3 nucleotides read TGTGCCAGCAGCCAATCCGGTACATTCGCCTACGAGCAGTACTTC.

This clonotype has more than one count but fewer than ten. The chain links TRBV11-2 to TRBJ2-7; the D gene is possibly TRBD1 (6 bases). This CDR3 has 14 residues. Germline assignment: CDR1 SGHAT and CDR2 FQNNGV. Trimming stripped 5 bases from V and 5 bases from J, with 16 bases between. The CDR3 is CASSIRDTLDEQYF. The CDR3 DNA reads TGTGCCAGCAGCATCCGGGACACCCTTGACGAGCAGTACTTC.

This rearrangement joins TRBV6-4 to TRBJ1-5, with D unresolved. The CDR3 length is 12 residues. Germline assignment: CDR1 MRHNA and CDR2 SNTAGT. V dropped 8 bases and J dropped 8 bases, with 13 bases sitting between them. The CDR3, as DNA: TGTGCCAGCGGGCCCGGTACCGAGCCCCAGCATTTT. Its translation is CASGPGTEPQHF.

The gene calls are TRBV19 and TRBJ2-3, with a weak D call TRBD1 (7 bases). The CDR3 has 16 amino acids. The germline V gene has CDR1 LNHDA and CDR2 SQIVND (reference sequence). V dropped 7 bases and J dropped 3 bases, with 20 bases sitting between them. DNA of the CDR3: TGTGCCAGTAAGGATAGGAGGGGGCTTCAGACAGATACGCAGTATTTT. Its translation is CASKDRRGLQTDTQYF.

This clonotype was found many times. This chain joins TRBV28 and TRBJ1-2; 8 positions match TRBD1. The CDR3 length is 13 residues. Germline CDR1 reads MDHEN; CDR2 reads SYDVKM. After removal of 8 bases from V and 5 bases from J, the junction contained 7 bases not matched to a gene. The CDR3 spells CASLRQGQYGYTF. The CDR3 nucleotides read TGTGCCAGCTTACGACAGGGGCAATATGGCTACACCTTC.